This T cell receptor (beta chain) was obtained from a study of blood T cell repertoires in COVID-19. Looking at the study overall: The samples span acute and convalescent COVID-19 from the United States, Italy and Spain.

The CDR3 has 15 amino acids. The germline CDR1 and CDR2 sequences are MNHEY and SMNVEV (reference sequence). With V trimmed by 2 bases and J by 0 bases, 2 bases remained unmatched. Using immunoSEQ multiplex PCR, the repertoire was profiled, and TCRdb retains in-frame clones only, with some absent. The sample records tens of thousands of clones, more than 75% being singletons. The J gene is TRBJ2-5, the V gene TRBV27, with 8 bases fitting TRBD2. This TCR was sampled from a human donor in a cohort sampled during active COVID-19. Sequenced material: peripheral blood. CDR3 nucleotide sequence: TGTGCCAGCAGTTTAGTAGCGGGGTACCAAGAGACCCAGTACTTC. Protein sequence: CASSLVAGYQETQYF.